One sample yielded the 5 T cell receptor beta chains listed below, sequenced in a study of identical twins. TCRdb independently ran MiXCR on the 5' RACE reads; one entry per CDR3 protein. This table holds under 800,000 distinct CDR3 sequences, 21% found once. These sequences were also reported in another study, on T cells expressing NK-cell markers.

The sequencing sample was made of PBMCs. The receptors derive from a woman under 30 in good health.

The chain's CDR3 is CASSLGRTAFTDTQYF. CDR3 sequence (DNA): TGTGCCAGCAGCTTAGGCCGGACGGCCTTCACAGATACGCAGTATTTT. The V gene is TRBV7-9, the J gene TRBJ2-3; D is uncertain. V was clipped by 1 base and J by 2 bases, with 13 bases between them. CDR1 and CDR2 from the germline V gene are SEHNR and FQNEAQ (reference sequence). CDR3 length equals 16 residues.

The rearrangement joins TRBV6-5 to TRBJ2-7, with D uncertain. CDR1 MNHEY and CDR2 SVGAGI come from the germline V gene. This CDR3 spans 15 amino acids. V was cut by 3 bases and J by 0 bases, with 12 bases left in between. For the CDR3, the DNA is TGTGCCAGCAGTTATTGGGGTGGACCCTCCTACGAGCAGTACTTC. This translates into CASSYWGGPSYEQYF.

This clonotype occurred once. The chain joins TRBV2 to TRBJ2-1, with 7 bases that match TRBD1. Germline V CDR1 and CDR2: SNHLY, FYNNEI. J was trimmed by 8 bases and V by 7 bases; bases with no gene match: 8. CDR3 length: 13 amino acids. CDR3 region: CASKDRPLDEQFF. In nucleotides, the CDR3 is TGTGCCAGCAAGGACAGGCCCCTCGATGAGCAGTTCTTC. The entire variable domain, with the rest obtained from reference TRBV2 and TRBJ2-1, is as follows: EPEVTQTPSHQVTQMGQEVILRCVPISNHLYFYWYRQILGQKVEFLVSFYNNEISEKSEIFDDQFSVERPDGSNFTLKIRSTKLEDSAMYFCASKDRPLDEQFFGPGTRLTVL.

CDR3 sequence reads: CASSQGRTDHSPLHF. Written as DNA, the CDR3 is TGCGCCAGCAGCCAAGGTCGGACAGACCATTCACCCCTCCACTTT. The chain couples TRBV4-3 to TRBJ1-6; a weak D match, TRBD1 (6 bases). The CDR3 runs 15 residues. Trimming shortened V by 1 base and J by 8 bases, and 12 bases separated the two germline ends. Germline CDR1 is LGHNA and CDR2 is YSLEER.

In its sample, this clonotype was seen a few times. The CDR3 here is CASSSPGGSTDTQYF. CDR3 sequence (DNA): TGTGCCAGCAGCTCCCCGGGGGGTTCCACAGATACGCAGTATTTT. The J gene is TRBJ2-3, the V gene TRBV7-9, with 7 bases that match TRBD2. CDR3 length equals 15 residues. Germline CDR1 is SEHNR and CDR2 is FQNEAQ (reference sequence). V shed 4 bases, J shed 2 bases, and the junction held 6 bases outside the gene matches.